These T cell receptor beta chains were read from a single sample in a study of PD-L1 blockade in urothelial cancer. Profiling relied on immunoSEQ multiplex PCR, and the TCRdb table lists in-frame clones only, not all of them. Among over 100,000 clones listed, approximately 84% were seen once. The specimen comprised PBMCs, sampled around atezolizumab (anti-PD-L1) treatment. The source of these receptors is a man aged 50 to 60 with urothelial cancer. Both conserved end residues are part of each CDR3. D genes are given only for firm matches. Only some rows state a clone size, as once, few, many or a class for expanded clones.

clone size: -; V gene: TRBV15; D gene: TRBD1; J gene: TRBJ2-7; CDR3 protein: CATSRQDETGEIYEQYF; CDR3 DNA: TGTGCCACCAGCAGACAAGACGAGACAGGGGAAATCTACGAGCAGTACTTC
clone size: few; V gene: TRBV2; D gene: TRBD1; J gene: TRBJ2-7; CDR3 protein: CASSVNRGFTYEQYF; CDR3 DNA: TGTGCCAGCAGTGTAAACAGGGGTTTTACCTACGAGCAGTACTTC
clone size: -; V gene: TRBV28; D gene: -; J gene: TRBJ1-5; CDR3 protein: CASSLDPTDQPQHF; CDR3 DNA: TGTGCCAGCAGCTTGGATCCGACAGATCAGCCCCAGCATTTT
clone size: -; V gene: TRBV18; D gene: TRBD1; J gene: TRBJ1-2; CDR3 protein: CASSPYLQGGEGYTF; CDR3 DNA: TGTGCCAGCTCACCATATCTTCAGGGGGGTGAGGGCTACACCTTC
clone size: -; V gene: TRBV27; D gene: TRBD2; J gene: TRBJ2-7; CDR3 protein: CASSSLAGSYEQYF; CDR3 DNA: TGTGCCAGCAGTTCCCTAGCGGGATCCTACGAGCAGTACTTC
clone size: -; V gene: TRBV21-1; D gene: -; J gene: TRBJ2-3; CDR3 protein: CASSKVSGRVNFDSTDTQYF; CDR3 DNA: TGTGCCAGCAGCAAAGTGAGCGGGAGGGTTAACTTCGATAGCACAGATACGCAGTATTTT
clone size: -; V gene: TRBV27; D gene: TRBD1; J gene: TRBJ1-6; CDR3 protein: CASTVQGAIYNSPLHF; CDR3 DNA: TGTGCCAGCACCGTACAGGGGGCGATCTATAATTCACCCCTCCACTTT
clone size: once; V gene: TRBV30; D gene: -; J gene: TRBJ2-7; CDR3 protein: CAWKESSSYEQYF; CDR3 DNA: TGTGCCTGGAAAGAGTCTAGCTCCTACGAGCAGTACTTC
clone size: -; V gene: TRBV5-1; D gene: TRBD2; J gene: TRBJ2-7; CDR3 protein: CASSLVSSGRKHEQYF; CDR3 DNA: TGCGCCAGCAGCTTGGTGTCTAGCGGGAGGAAACACGAGCAGTACTTC
clone size: -; V gene: TRBV5-1; D gene: -; J gene: TRBJ2-6; CDR3 protein: CASSLSQGGANVLTF; CDR3 DNA: TGCGCCAGCAGCTTGTCGCAGGGAGGGGCCAACGTCCTGACTTTC
clone size: -; V gene: TRBV18; D gene: -; J gene: TRBJ2-5; CDR3 protein: CASSPQQGISETQYF; CDR3 DNA: TGTGCCAGCTCACCACAGCAGGGGATATCGGAGACCCAGTACTTC
clone size: -; V gene: TRBV5-1; D gene: TRBD1; J gene: TRBJ1-1; CDR3 protein: CASSPGTGEAFF; CDR3 DNA: TGCGCCAGCAGCCCTGGGACAGGGGAAGCTTTCTTT
clone size: -; V gene: TRBV5-4; D gene: TRBD1; J gene: TRBJ2-3; CDR3 protein: CASSVRQGPDTQYF; CDR3 DNA: TGTGCCAGCAGCGTTCGACAGGGGCCAGATACGCAGTATTTT
clone size: -; V gene: TRBV9; D gene: -; J gene: TRBJ2-1; CDR3 protein: CASSVGLIYNEQFF; CDR3 DNA: TGTGCCAGCAGCGTAGGGCTGATCTACAATGAGCAGTTCTTC
clone size: -; V gene: TRBV7-9; D gene: TRBD1; J gene: TRBJ1-2; CDR3 protein: CASSAGTGGFYGYTF; CDR3 DNA: TGTGCCAGCAGCGCCGGGACAGGGGGCTTCTATGGCTACACCTTC
clone size: once; V gene: TRBV19; D gene: TRBD1; J gene: TRBJ2-5; CDR3 protein: CASSAGTAQETQYF; CDR3 DNA: TGTGCCAGTAGCGCCGGGACAGCACAAGAGACCCAGTACTTC
clone size: -; V gene: TRBV28; D gene: TRBD2; J gene: TRBJ2-1; CDR3 protein: CASSPGGVAGYNEQFF; CDR3 DNA: TGTGCCAGCAGCCCCGGGGGGGTAGCCGGATACAATGAGCAGTTCTTC
clone size: -; V gene: TRBV5-1; D gene: -; J gene: TRBJ2-5; CDR3 protein: CASSEDWYQETQYF; CDR3 DNA: TGCGCCAGCAGCGAGGACTGGTACCAAGAGACCCAGTACTTC
clone size: -; V gene: TRBV5-1; D gene: TRBD2; J gene: TRBJ2-7; CDR3 protein: CASSRLAGASYEQYF; CDR3 DNA: TGCGCCAGCAGCAGACTAGCGGGAGCATCCTACGAGCAGTACTTC
clone size: few; V gene: TRBV28; D gene: TRBD1; J gene: TRBJ1-1; CDR3 protein: CASSPGQGQDLNTEAFF; CDR3 DNA: TGTGCCAGCAGTCCAGGACAGGGCCAGGATCTGAACACTGAAGCTTTCTTT
clone size: -; V gene: TRBV7-6; D gene: -; J gene: TRBJ2-5; CDR3 protein: CASSLFLRGGETQYF; CDR3 DNA: TGTGCCAGCAGCTTATTCTTGCGGGGCGGGGAGACCCAGTACTTC
clone size: -; V gene: TRBV11-3; D gene: TRBD1; J gene: TRBJ2-1; CDR3 protein: CASSPKTGASDEQFF; CDR3 DNA: TGTGCCAGCAGCCCTAAGACAGGGGCCAGCGATGAGCAGTTCTTC
clone size: once; V gene: TRBV4-1; D gene: -; J gene: TRBJ2-3; CDR3 protein: CASSQDRRDPFTDTQYF; CDR3 DNA: TGCGCCAGCAGCCAAGATCGGCGGGATCCTTTCACAGATACGCAGTATTTT
clone size: once; V gene: TRBV9; D gene: TRBD2; J gene: TRBJ2-3; CDR3 protein: CASSVGGRATHTQYF; CDR3 DNA: TGTGCCAGCAGCGTAGGCGGGAGGGCCACCCATACGCAGTATTTT
clone size: -; V gene: TRBV28; D gene: -; J gene: TRBJ1-1; CDR3 protein: CASSLSGFAFF; CDR3 DNA: TGTGCCAGCAGTTTATCAGGGTTCGCTTTCTTT
clone size: -; V gene: TRBV7-9; D gene: -; J gene: TRBJ1-1; CDR3 protein: CASSRGGSYTEAFF; CDR3 DNA: TGTGCCAGCAGTAGGGGGGGAAGCTACACTGAAGCTTTCTTT
clone size: -; V gene: TRBV28; D gene: TRBD1; J gene: TRBJ1-2; CDR3 protein: CASSPPQGASSYTF; CDR3 DNA: TGTGCCAGCAGTCCCCCACAGGGGGCGAGTAGCTACACCTTC
clone size: -; V gene: TRBV9; D gene: -; J gene: TRBJ2-2; CDR3 protein: CASSVMDYNTGELFF; CDR3 DNA: TGTGCCAGCAGCGTAATGGACTATAACACCGGGGAGCTGTTTTTT
clone size: -; V gene: TRBV7-9; D gene: TRBD2; J gene: TRBJ2-1; CDR3 protein: CASSFSSGSNEQFF; CDR3 DNA: TGTGCCAGCAGCTTCTCTAGCGGGAGCAATGAGCAGTTCTTC
clone size: -; V gene: TRBV4-2; D gene: TRBD1; J gene: TRBJ1-3; CDR3 protein: CASSQQSGGAGNTIYF; CDR3 DNA: TGTGCCAGCAGCCAACAATCAGGGGGCGCGGGAAACACCATATATTTT
clone size: -; V gene: TRBV19; D gene: -; J gene: TRBJ2-1; CDR3 protein: CASSKKPQGTIMANEQFF; CDR3 DNA: TGTGCCAGTAGTAAAAAGCCACAGGGAACCATAATGGCCAATGAGCAGTTCTTC
clone size: -; V gene: TRBV9; D gene: TRBD2; J gene: TRBJ2-2; CDR3 protein: CASSGGLGIRTGELFF; CDR3 DNA: TGTGCCAGCAGCGGGGGACTAGGGATCCGGACCGGGGAGCTGTTTTTT
clone size: few; V gene: TRBV30; D gene: TRBD1; J gene: TRBJ1-6; CDR3 protein: CAWDYQGAGWSPLHF; CDR3 DNA: TGTGCCTGGGACTACCAGGGGGCGGGTTGGTCACCCCTCCACTTT
clone size: -; V gene: TRBV2; D gene: -; J gene: TRBJ2-1; CDR3 protein: CAGSGSWTYNEQFF; CDR3 DNA: TGTGCCGGCTCCGGGAGTTGGACCTACAATGAGCAGTTCTTC
clone size: -; V gene: TRBV27; D gene: TRBD2; J gene: TRBJ2-7; CDR3 protein: CASSTLSPSGSPYEQYF; CDR3 DNA: TGTGCCAGCAGTACACTATCCCCTAGCGGGAGCCCCTACGAGCAGTACTTC
clone size: -; V gene: TRBV10-2; D gene: -; J gene: TRBJ2-5; CDR3 protein: CASRDLRDTRQETQYF; CDR3 DNA: TGCGCCAGCAGAGACCTCCGGGACACTCGCCAAGAGACCCAGTACTTC
clone size: -; V gene: TRBV28; D gene: TRBD2; J gene: TRBJ2-4; CDR3 protein: CASSEREWSKNIQYF; CDR3 DNA: TGTGCCAGCAGTGAGCGGGAGTGGTCGAAAAACATTCAGTACTTC
clone size: once; V gene: TRBV28; D gene: TRBD2; J gene: TRBJ2-1; CDR3 protein: CATGTSGTYNEQFF; CDR3 DNA: TGTGCCACCGGGACTAGCGGGACATACAATGAGCAGTTCTTC
clone size: -; V gene: TRBV5-5; D gene: TRBD1; J gene: TRBJ2-3; CDR3 protein: CASSWMAPGQGTDTQYF; CDR3 DNA: TGTGCCAGCAGCTGGATGGCCCCGGGACAGGGCACAGATACGCAGTATTTT
clone size: -; V gene: TRBV18; D gene: -; J gene: TRBJ2-3; CDR3 protein: CASSPPGRSSTDTQYF; CDR3 DNA: TGTGCCAGCTCACCACCGGGGCGTTCTAGCACAGATACGCAGTATTTT
clone size: -; V gene: TRBV28; D gene: -; J gene: TRBJ1-4; CDR3 protein: CAINRVINEKLFF; CDR3 DNA: TGTGCCATAAACCGGGTCATTAATGAAAAACTGTTTTTT